One sample yielded the 30 T cell receptor beta chains listed below, sequenced in a study of T cell responses to AZD1222 COVID-19 vaccine. Assay: immunoSEQ multiplex PCR; the TCRdb copy retains only in-frame clones and omits some. The data show around 150,000 clones, just under 95% seen once. Sequences were derived from peripheral blood, sampled on day 0 of AZD1222 vaccination. Receptors originate from an adult in good health.

The chain joins TRBV7-2 to TRBJ2-5; weak D call: TRBD2 (6 bases). The CDR3 has 14 amino acids. The ends were cut back, 2 bases at V and 1 base at J, with 8 bases in the middle. Germline-derived CDR1 and CDR2 are SGHTA and FQGNSA. In DNA form, the CDR3 reads TGTGCCAGCAGCTTATCGGGAGTCCAAGAGACCCAGTACTTC. As protein: CASSLSGVQETQYF.

The chain joins TRBV5-6 to TRBJ1-1; D remains unclear. CDR3 length equals 14 residues. CDR1 and CDR2 (germline): SGHDT, YYEEEE. V was pared by 0 bases and J by 1 base, with 7 bases between. CDR3 amino acids: CASSLVRANTEAFF. The CDR3 DNA reads TGTGCCAGCAGCTTGGTGAGGGCGAACACTGAAGCTTTCTTT. The complete variable domain, with remaining parts taken from reference TRBV5-6 and TRBJ1-1, reads DAGVTQSPTHLIKTRGQQVTLRCSPKSGHDTVSWYQQALGQGPQFIFQYYEEEERQRGNFPDRFSGHQFPNYSSELNVNALLLGDSALYLCASSLVRANTEAFFGQGTRLTVV.

J is TRBJ1-5 and V is TRBV2; no reliable D call. The length of the CDR3 is 14 residues. From germline, CDR1 is SNHLY and CDR2 FYNNEI. The germline V and J ends were trimmed by 3 bases and 4 bases, with 10 bases remaining between them. Here the CDR3 DNA reads TGTGCCAGCAGTGACATAAGCGCAAATCAGCCCCAGCATTTT. This encodes CASSDISANQPQHF.

V gene TRBV2 combines with J gene TRBJ2-2, with TRBD1 matching 9 bases. The V gene end was trimmed by 7 bases and the J gene end by 7 bases; junction bases not matched to a gene: 16. CDR1 and CDR2 from the germline V gene are SNHLY and FYNNEI. The CDR3 consists of 17 residues. The CDR3 spells CASNRRVGTGTSGELFF. The CDR3 nucleotides read TGTGCCAGCAACAGACGGGTGGGGACAGGGACGAGCGGGGAGCTGTTTTTT.

This clone was recorded only once. This rearrangement joins TRBV4-1 to TRBJ1-1; D is unclear. In germline, CDR1 is MGHRA, CDR2 YSYEKL. The V and J ends lost 1 base and 4 bases respectively, with 7 bases between them. This CDR3 comprises 13 residues. In DNA, the CDR3 is TGCGCCAGCAGCCAAGGGGGAACCACTGAAGCTTTCTTT. Translating gives CASSQGGTTEAFF.

The genes are TRBV2 and TRBJ1-3; 9 bases match TRBD1. The CDR3 spans 15 residues. Trimming cost V 9 bases and J 2 bases; bases outside gene matches: 8. Germline values: CDR1 SNHLY, CDR2 FYNNEI. The CDR3 coding sequence is TGTGCCAGTAGTACAGGGGGCTTGACTGGAAACACCATATATTTT. It codes for CASSTGGLTGNTIYF.

This chain uses TRBV7-9 with TRBJ2-3; D remains unclear. Germline CDR1 and CDR2: SEHNR and FQNEAQ (reference sequence). V lost 3 bases and J lost 4, with 2 bases in between. The CDR3 contains 11 residues. The CDR3: CASSFPDTQYF. CDR3 nucleotides: TGTGCCAGCAGCTTCCCAGATACGCAGTATTTT.

The V gene is TRBV7-2, the J gene TRBJ1-1; no clear D. The CDR3 is 14 amino acids. CDR1 and CDR2 (germline): SGHTA, FQGNSA. Trimming took off 2 bases at V and 5 bases at J, with 12 bases between the two ends. The CDR3 is CASSLISPSTEAFF. The CDR3, as DNA: TGTGCCAGCAGCTTAATAAGTCCCTCGACTGAAGCTTTCTTT.

This chain connects TRBV7-2 to TRBJ2-1; TRBD2 matches 12 bases. J was trimmed by 0 bases and V by 5 bases; bases with no gene match: 8. The CDR3 is 18 residues long. Germline CDR1 is SGHTA and CDR2 is FQGNSA. The CDR3 nucleotides are TGTGCCAGCAGCATAAGACTAGCGGGAGAGCGCTCCTACAATGAGCAGTTCTTC. It specifies CASSIRLAGERSYNEQFF. The variable domain in full, with the rest retrieved from reference TRBV7-2 and TRBJ2-1, is GAGVSQSPSNKVTEKGKDVELRCDPISGHTALYWYRQSLGQGLEFLIYFQGNSAPDKSGLPSDRFSAERTGGSVSTLTIQRTQQEDSAVYLCASSIRLAGERSYNEQFFGPGTRLTVL.

The genes are TRBV28 and TRBJ1-5; D unclear. Between the trimmed V and J ends, which lost 4 bases and 9 bases, there was a span of 13 bases. CDR3 length equals 13 residues. Germline V gene data show CDR1 as MDHEN and CDR2 as SYDVKM. The CDR3, as DNA: TGTGCCAGCAGTTCTCGGGGTCCCCGGCCCCAGCATTTT. It codes for CASSSRGPRPQHF.

The chain joins TRBV5-1 to TRBJ2-2; perhaps TRBD1 as D (6 bases). Trimming took 2 bases from V and 7 from J, leaving 15 bases between them. This CDR3 is 15 amino acids long. The germline CDR1 and CDR2 sequences are SGHRS and YFSETQ. The chain's CDR3 is CASSFLAGVDGELFF. CDR3 nucleotides: TGCGCCAGCAGCTTTTTGGCAGGGGTGGACGGGGAGCTGTTTTTT.

The V gene is TRBV27, the J gene TRBJ1-2, with 7 bases fitting TRBD1. Germline values: CDR1 MNHEY, CDR2 SMNVEV (reference sequence). V was clipped by 6 bases and J by 8 bases; unmatched bases: 9. The CDR3 totals 13 residues. In nucleotides, the CDR3 is TGTGCCAGCAGGGAGGGGGCGTTCTGGGGCTACACCTTC. Translating gives CASREGAFWGYTF.

The chain carries TRBV3-1 (or the pseudogene TRBV3-2) and TRBJ2-6; no firm D call. The CDR3 loop spans 13 amino acids. V lost 4 bases to trimming and J lost 1 base, with 2 bases between them. The germline V gene encodes CDR1 LGHDT and CDR2 YNNKEL (reference sequence). The CDR3, as DNA: TGTGCCAGCAGCCCTTCTGGGGCCAACGTCCTGACTTTC. Its protein product is CASSPSGANVLTF.

The chain has TRBV28 and TRBJ2-4, with 8 bases lining up with TRBD1. Trimming at V came to 6 bases and at J to 0 bases, leaving 13 bases not matched to a gene. Looked up from germline, CDR1 is MDHEN and CDR2 is SYDVKM. This CDR3 has 18 residues. The chain's CDR3 is CASRGDRTAPLAKNIQYF. The CDR3 DNA follows: TGTGCCAGCAGGGGGGACAGGACCGCCCCTTTAGCCAAAAACATTCAGTACTTC.

The chain employs TRBV5-1 and TRBJ1-3; TRBD1 matches at 7 bases. The trim removed 6 bases at V and 4 bases at J, leaving 19 bases unmatched. In germline, CDR1 is SGHRS, CDR2 YFSETQ. This CDR3 has 18 amino acids. The CDR3: CASTHRQGSPWEGNTIYF. CDR3 bases: TGCGCCAGCACCCACCGACAGGGATCGCCGTGGGAGGGAAACACCATATATTTT.

This clone was found once. The chain employs TRBV5-6 and TRBJ1-2; TRBD1 aligns across 12 bases. Germline CDR1 is SGHDT and CDR2 is YYEEEE. Trimming at V came to 6 bases and at J to 4 bases, leaving 7 bases not matched to a gene. The CDR3 spans 15 residues. The CDR3 protein is CASTGQGAGGYGYTF. DNA for the CDR3: TGTGCCAGCACGGGACAGGGGGCCGGTGGCTATGGCTACACCTTC.

The chain carries TRBV5-4 and TRBJ2-1, with 7 bases matching TRBD2. The V gene end was trimmed by 0 bases and the J gene end by 3 bases; junction bases not matched to a gene: 9. From germline, CDR1 is SGHNT and CDR2 YYREEE (reference sequence). The CDR3 length is 17 residues. The CDR3 bases are TGTGCCAGCAGCTTGGATCGAGCGGGGTTCGGCTACAATGAGCAGTTCTTC. It yields the protein CASSLDRAGFGYNEQFF. Combining the CDR3 with reference TRBV5-4 and TRBJ2-1 gives the whole variable domain ETGVTQSPTHLIKTRGQQVTLRCSSQSGHNTVSWYQQALGQGPQFIFQYYREEENGRGNFPPRFSGLQFPNYSSELNVNALELDDSALYLCASSLDRAGFGYNEQFFGPGTRLTVL.

This chain links TRBV5-5 with TRBJ2-6; 7 bases align to TRBD1. Per germline, CDR1 SGHKS and CDR2 YYEKEE (reference sequence). The CDR3 is 16 residues long. Unmatched junction bases numbered 8, after V lost 6 bases and J lost 2 bases. The CDR3 here is CASITETGAGANVLTF. CDR3 in DNA: TGTGCCAGCATCACCGAAACAGGGGCTGGGGCCAACGTCCTGACTTTC.

This chain links TRBV27 with TRBJ1-2; no firm D call. V lost 8 bases, J lost 4 bases, and 20 bases lay in between. This CDR3 spans 15 amino acids. Germline V gene data show CDR1 as MNHEY and CDR2 as SMNVEV (reference sequence). CDR3 coding DNA: TGTGCCAGCCCCCGTGAGGCTCGGGAGGTCTATGGCTACACCTTC. It codes for CASPREAREVYGYTF.

The chain is built from TRBV11-2 and TRBJ1-2; D remains ambiguous. The ends were cut back, 0 bases at V and 8 bases at J, with 10 bases in the middle. This CDR3 has 13 amino acids. Germline assignment: CDR1 SGHAT and CDR2 FQNNGV. The DNA of the CDR3 is TGTGCCAGCAGCTTAGATCCGTGGAGCGGCTACACCTTC. It codes for CASSLDPWSGYTF.

The chain joins TRBV20-1 to TRBJ2-7; 10 bases line up with TRBD2. The CDR3 covers 17 residues. Germline trimming cut 3 bases from V and 5 bases from J; bases unmatched to any gene: 16. Per germline, CDR1 DFQATT and CDR2 SNEGSKA (reference sequence). CDR3 sequence: CSASRLAGVSTTNEQYF. The CDR3 region has the DNA TGCAGTGCTAGTAGGCTAGCGGGAGTATCCACTACGAACGAGCAGTACTTC.

The V and J genes are TRBV18 and TRBJ2-5, with 9 bases that match TRBD1. The length of the CDR3 is 16 residues. The trim removed 2 bases at V and 4 bases at J, leaving 8 bases unmatched. Germline-derived CDR1 and CDR2 are KGHSH and LQKENI. The CDR3 sequence is CASSPTGTGRGETQYF. The DNA for the CDR3 is TGTGCCAGCTCACCAACGGGGACAGGGAGAGGAGAGACCCAGTACTTC.

V is TRBV30 and J is TRBJ1-5; D may be TRBD1 (6 bases). This CDR3 has 16 residues. Germline values: CDR1 GTSNPN, CDR2 SVGIG (reference sequence). Trimming removed 1 base from V and 1 base from J, with 14 bases in between. The CDR3 DNA reads TGTGCCTGGAGTGCCACAGGGATAGGAAGCAATCAGCCCCAGCATTTT. It codes for CAWSATGIGSNQPQHF. Full variable domain (missing parts from reference TRBV30 and TRBJ1-5): SQTIHQWPATLVQPVGSPLSLECTVEGTSNPNLYWYRQAAGRGLQLLFYSVGIGQISSEVPQNLSASRPQDRQFILSSKKLLLSDSGFYLCAWSATGIGSNQPQHFGDGTRLSIL.

This chain joins TRBV5-1 and TRBJ2-4; the D call may be TRBD1 or TRBD2 (5 bases each). The CDR3 covers 17 residues. The V end was cut by 0 bases, the J end by 2 bases, with 15 bases between. Germline loops: CDR1 SGHRS, CDR2 YFSETQ. The CDR3 spells CASSLGYGGGPKNIQYF. In DNA, the CDR3 is TGCGCCAGCAGCTTGGGGTATGGTGGGGGTCCCAAAAACATTCAGTACTTC.

The chain has TRBV18 and TRBJ1-1, with D possibly matching TRBD1 (5 bases). Trimming took 5 bases from V and 5 from J, leaving 15 bases between them. The V gene's germline CDR1 is KGHSH and CDR2 LQKENI. CDR3 length equals 14 residues. CDR3 nucleotide sequence: TGTGCCAGCTCAAATCAGGGCGATGGGACTGAAGCTTTCTTT. This encodes CASSNQGDGTEAFF.

The rearrangement links TRBV14 to TRBJ2-1; tentatively, D is TRBD1 or TRBD2 (5 bases each). CDR1 is SGHDN, CDR2 FVKESK, per germline. V was cut by 1 base and J by 1 base, with 14 bases left in between. The CDR3 is made up of 17 amino acids. As DNA, the CDR3 is TGTGCCAGCAGCCAAGGCTCCGGGACGTCTTCCTACAATGAGCAGTTCTTC. This gives the protein CASSQGSGTSSYNEQFF.

This chain connects TRBV4-1 to TRBJ2-3; a possible D gene is TRBD1 (5 bases). V lost 1 base and J 2 bases, leaving 7 bases between the germline ends. Germline V lookup: CDR1 MGHRA, CDR2 YSYEKL. The CDR3 spans 14 residues. The CDR3 bases are TGCGCCAGCAGCCAAGGGGGCCTCACAGATACGCAGTATTTT. Its translation is CASSQGGLTDTQYF.

This sequence joins TRBV12-3 or TRBV12-4 and TRBJ1-3, with D unclear. There are 13 residues in the CDR3. Trimming left V 3 bases short and J 4 bases short, with 7 bases between. For the CDR3, the DNA is TGTGCCAGCAGTTTCATGGGAGGAAACACCATATATTTT. As protein: CASSFMGGNTIYF.

CDR3 coding DNA: TGTGCCAGCTCCCCATCCCTAGCGGTTATCTCCTACGAGCAGTACTTC. Residues: CASSPSLAVISYEQYF. This sequence joins TRBV18 and TRBJ2-7; TRBD2 matches 7 bases. Germline V gene sequence: CDR1 KGHSH, CDR2 LQKENI. Unmatched junction bases numbered 11, after V lost 6 bases and J lost 0 bases. This CDR3 spans 16 amino acids.

V is TRBV5-4 and J is TRBJ2-2; D possibly uses TRBD1 or TRBD2 (5 bases each). The CDR3 has 16 amino acids. CDR1 is SGHNT and CDR2 is YYREEE in the germline V gene (reference sequence). V was shortened by 0 bases and J by 0 bases, with 9 bases between the two germline ends. CDR3 nucleotide sequence: TGTGCCAGCAGCTTGGACTGGGGGACGAACACCGGGGAGCTGTTTTTT. It translates to CASSLDWGTNTGELFF. Based on the CDR3 plus reference TRBV5-4 and TRBJ2-2, the full variable domain is ETGVTQSPTHLIKTRGQQVTLRCSSQSGHNTVSWYQQALGQGPQFIFQYYREEENGRGNFPPRFSGLQFPNYSSELNVNALELDDSALYLCASSLDWGTNTGELFFGEGSRLTVL.